This T cell receptor (beta chain) was recovered during a study of blood T cells in healthy people across ages. Alongside a J-beta primer mix, a sample-barcoded 5' primer served in a second PCR lasting about 7 to 11 cycles. TCRdb re-analysed the 5' RACE reads in MiXCR, keeping a single row per CDR3 protein. In the table there are 1.5 million to 2 million distinct CDR3 sequences, roughly 32% of which are singletons. The CDR3 sequence is 15 residues long. With V trimmed by 5 bases and J by 2 bases, 4 bases remained unmatched. Looked up from germline, CDR1 is SGHTA and CDR2 is FQGNSA. This chain links TRBV7-2 with TRBJ2-2; 8 bases line up with TRBD2. This TCR was recovered from a woman aged 25 to 39 in good health. Sequencing was carried out using blood. The CDR3 DNA follows: TGTGCCAGCAGCCCCGGGGGGGGAAACACCGGGGAGCTGTTTTTT. Protein product: CASSPGGGNTGELFF.